This entry features one T cell receptor beta chain sequence. Its antigen remains unidentified. Using RNA template, CDR3s of TCR alpha and beta were amplified with iRepertoire arm-PCR. TCRdb redid the calling of the multiplex PCR reads with MiXCR, one entry per CDR3 protein. The profile shows roughly 130,000 distinct CDR3 sequences, approximately 26% of them singletons. The sample belongs to a study of glioma-infiltrating T cells. Germline values: CDR1 LNHDA, CDR2 SQIVND (reference sequence). V was clipped by 3 bases and J by 8 bases; unmatched bases: 6. The length of the CDR3 is 14 residues. Whole-study findings and limits: Non-neoplastic patients had below-expected tissue-blood divergence, while all gliomas exceeded expectation.

The V and J genes are TRBV19 and TRBJ1-4, with 7 bases that match TRBD1. Sequenced material: glioma tissue, nonneoplastic brain tissue, or PBMCs (not recorded which). This receptor was taken from a human donor with low-grade glioma or glioblastoma, undergoing nonglioma brain surgery, or in good health (not recorded which). The CDR3 DNA reads as TGTGCCAGTAGTATTAGAACAGGGGAGGAAAAACTGTTTTTT. Translating gives CASSIRTGEEKLFF. The variable domain in full, with the rest retrieved from reference TRBV19 and TRBJ1-4, is DGGITQSPKYLFRKEGQNVTLSCEQNLNHDAMYWYRQDPGQGLRLIYYSQIVNDFQKGDIAEGYSVSREKKESFPLTVTSAQKNPTAFYLCASSIRTGEEKLFFGSGTQLSVL.